The 14 T cell receptor beta chains given below trace back to one sample, sequenced in a study of early T cells in non-severe SARS-CoV-2 infection. TCRdb reprocessed the 5' RACE reads with MiXCR, giving one entry per CDR3 protein. Of about 45,000 distinct CDR3 sequences in the sample, about 9.9% were seen once. Sequencing input: whole blood. The origin of the receptors is an adult who was a healthcare worker with PCR-confirmed SARS-CoV-2 infection or an uninfected control (not recorded which).

This clonotype was detected once. One junction end does not reproduce the germline sequence, and a read error may be involved. The chain employs TRBV29-1 and TRBJ2-2; a possible D gene is TRBD2 (5 bases). Germline CDR1 SQVTM, CDR2 ANQGSEA. The CDR3 length is 15 residues. The DNA for the CDR3 is TGCGCATGTGGTCGTCAACAAGGCGGCGCCGGGGTGCTGTTTTTT. It yields the protein CACGRQQGGAGVLFF.

This rearrangement joins TRBV29-1 to TRBJ2-7; TRBD2 agrees at 13 bases. With V trimmed by 7 bases and J by 6 bases, 6 bases remained unmatched. Germline V gene data show CDR1 as SQVTM and CDR2 as ANQGSEA. The CDR3 has 13 amino acids. Here the CDR3 reads CSAGLAGEGEQYF. CDR3 sequence (DNA): TGCAGCGCAGGACTAGCGGGAGAGGGCGAGCAGTACTTC.

This clonotype was observed many times. The CDR3 protein is CSARSLAGAEETQYF. As DNA, the CDR3 is TGCAGTGCTAGGAGTCTAGCGGGGGCGGAAGAGACCCAGTACTTC. The rearrangement uses TRBV20-1 and TRBJ2-5; the match to TRBD2 covers 10 bases. Trimming removed 3 bases from V and 3 bases from J; junction bases left unmatched: 7. Germline values: CDR1 DFQATT, CDR2 SNEGSKA (reference sequence). The CDR3 has 15 residues.

This chain joins TRBV10-3 and TRBJ2-5; D is unresolved. Trimming removed 6 bases at V and 4 bases at J, with 12 bases between. The CDR3 loop spans 13 amino acids. Germline V CDR1 and CDR2: ENHRY, SYGVKD. In nucleotides, the CDR3 is TGTGCCATCAGACCTTCGTCGTCAGAGACCCAGTACTTC. Protein sequence: CAIRPSSSETQYF.

The sample holds many counts of this clonotype. The chain uses TRBV5-1 and TRBJ1-1, with a weak D call TRBD1 (6 bases). The V end was cut by 4 bases, the J end by 0 bases, with 10 bases between. The CDR3 is 14 amino acids. CDR1 SGHRS and CDR2 YFSETQ come from the germline V gene. In DNA form, the CDR3 reads TGCGCCAGCAGCCTGGGGGGGCTGAACACTGAAGCTTTCTTT. Translated: CASSLGGLNTEAFF.

This clonotype occurred many times. The rearrangement uses TRBV29-1 and TRBJ2-4; D call uncertain. V shed 6 bases and J shed 1 base, with 13 bases lying between them. Germline V gene data show CDR1 as SQVTM and CDR2 as ANQGSEA. The CDR3 covers 14 residues. The CDR3 coding sequence is TGCAGCGTGGGCCGGTCCGGGGCCAAAAACATTCAGTACTTC. Protein sequence: CSVGRSGAKNIQYF.

This clonotype came up many times. The genes are TRBV7-2 and TRBJ2-7, with D perhaps TRBD2 (7 bases). Trimming took 0 bases from V and 7 from J, leaving 13 bases between them. The CDR3 sequence is 14 residues long. Germline CDR1 and CDR2: SGHTA and FQGNSA. CDR3 residues: CASSLAGRGYEQYF. The DNA for the CDR3 is TGTGCCAGCAGCTTAGCGGGGAGGGGGTATGAGCAGTACTTC.

This clonotype was recorded at least ten times. This chain joins TRBV11-2 and TRBJ2-1, with 12 nucleotides matching TRBD2. Germline V gene data show CDR1 as SGHAT and CDR2 as FQNNGV. The CDR3 loop spans 18 amino acids. Losses at the gene ends were 4 bases for V and 6 bases for J; bases not matched to a gene: 13. DNA for the CDR3: TGTGCCAGCAGCTCACACCGGACTAGCGGGGCCCAGAGCAATGAGCAGTTCTTC. Protein: CASSSHRTSGAQSNEQFF.

The chain has TRBV7-9 and TRBJ2-7; 11 bases map to TRBD2. The V gene's germline CDR1 is SEHNR and CDR2 FQNEAQ (reference sequence). This CDR3 is 16 amino acids long. The J segment lost 2 bases and the V segment lost 3 bases, leaving 6 bases of the junction unmatched. The CDR3: CASSLTGTSGTYEQYF. Here the CDR3 DNA reads TGTGCCAGCAGCTTGACGGGGACTAGCGGCACCTACGAGCAGTACTTC.

The sample holds a few counts of this clonotype. V and J are TRBV20-1 and TRBJ2-3, with 10 bases fitting TRBD2. Germline CDR1 DFQATT, CDR2 SNEGSKA (reference sequence). This CDR3 is built from 14 residues. Trimming at V came to 3 bases and at J to 3 bases, leaving 3 bases not matched to a gene. Written as DNA, the CDR3 is TGCAGTGCTAGGTCTAGCGGGAGTACAGATACGCAGTATTTT. This gives the protein CSARSSGSTDTQYF.

In this sample, this clonotype turned up a few times. The CDR3 coding sequence is TGTGCCAGCAGGAGACAGGGACCTGGGGCCAACGTCCTGACTTTC. Amino acids: CASRRQGPGANVLTF. This sequence joins TRBV7-2 and TRBJ2-6, with TRBD1 matching 7 bases. J was trimmed by 2 bases and V by 6 bases; bases with no gene match: 4. Germline V gene data show CDR1 as SGHTA and CDR2 as FQGNSA. The CDR3 has 15 residues.

About this clonotype itself: The final CDR3 position lacks the conserved phenylalanine or tryptophan, pointing to a likely read error. The V and J genes are TRBV28 and TRBJ2-7; no clear D gene. V lost 2 bases, J lost 6 bases, and 8 bases lay in between. This CDR3 region has 12 residues. Germline CDR1 reads MDHEN; CDR2 reads SYDVKM. CDR3 loop: CASSLNPSEQYL. The CDR3 bases are TGTGCCAGCAGTTTAAACCCCTCCGAGCAGTACTTA.

V usage is TRBV13 and J usage is TRBJ2-1, with 7 bases that match TRBD1. The length of the CDR3 is 14 residues. CDR1 is PRHDT, CDR2 FYEKMQ, per germline (reference sequence). The V and J ends lost 3 bases and 4 bases, in that order; junction bases with no gene match: 3. In DNA, the CDR3 is TGTGCCAGCAGCTTCCGACAGGGATACAATGAGCAGTTCTTC. It translates to CASSFRQGYNEQFF. Based on the CDR3 plus reference TRBV13 and TRBJ2-1, the full variable domain is AAGVIQSPRHLIKEKRETATLKCYPIPRHDTVYWYQQGPGQDPQFLISFYEKMQSDKGSIPDRFSAQQFSDYHSELNMSSLELGDSALYFCASSFRQGYNEQFFGPGTRLTVL.

The chain joins TRBV10-3 to TRBJ2-3, with D perhaps TRBD2 (6 bases). Germline lookup yields CDR1 ENHRY and CDR2 SYGVKD. Trimming left V 6 bases short and J 4 bases short, with 23 bases between. The CDR3 totals 17 residues. CDR3 sequence reads: CAISGGAAPNLADTQYF. The DNA for the CDR3 is TGTGCCATCAGCGGCGGGGCCGCCCCAAATTTAGCAGATACGCAGTATTTT.